This T cell receptor beta chain is from a study of T cell responses to AZD1222 COVID-19 vaccine. Measured with immunoSEQ multiplex PCR; TCRdb has only the in-frame clones, and not every one. The top ten hold roughly 2% of the sample, which has some 54,000 clones, around 92% seen once. CDR1 and CDR2 (germline): KGHSH, LQKENI. The V and J ends lost 3 bases and 6 bases respectively, with 15 bases between them. This CDR3 spans 14 amino acids. The table lists this clone with a count of one. The sequence was obtained from an adult in good health. V usage is TRBV18 and J usage is TRBJ2-7; the D gene is possibly TRBD2 (5 bases). The sequenced sample was peripheral blood, obtained on day 0 of AZD1222 vaccination. The chain's CDR3 is CASSPGGGLSEQYF. The CDR3 nucleotides are TGTGCCAGCTCACCTGGAGGTGGGTTAAGCGAGCAGTACTTC.